The sequence of this TCR beta chain was determined in a study of blood T cell repertoires in COVID-19. Produced via immunoSEQ multiplex PCR; TCRdb's table is partial and in-frame only. This sample carries 150,000 to 200,000 clones, over 85% of them seen once, and the ten largest clones take about 2%. Germline loops: CDR1 MNHEY, CDR2 SVGAGI. Trimming took 6 bases from V and 0 from J; bases not matched to a gene: 8. The CDR3 consists of 15 residues. This clone came up once. This sequence joins TRBV6-5 and TRBJ2-7, with 7 bases matching TRBD1. The receptor was derived from a woman between 55 and 75 years old with COVID-19, enrolled during active disease. Material: peripheral blood. CDR3 loop: CASRSDRVGSYEQYF. The CDR3 DNA follows: TGTGCCAGCAGGTCCGACAGGGTAGGCTCCTACGAGCAGTACTTC.